Listed below are T cell receptor beta chains from one sample, sequenced in a study of response to subunit inactivated influenza vaccine. TCRdb fed the RT-PCR reads into MiXCR, producing one record per CDR3 protein. The sample has 650,000 or so distinct CDR3 sequences, about 14% seen once. This specimen consisted of PBMCs from blood, obtained less than 15 days before vaccination. Receptors were obtained from a middle-aged man who received an inactivated influenza vaccine. Both conserved end residues are part of each CDR3. Fields, in order: D gene, J gene, V gene, clone size, CDR3 protein, CDR3 DNA. D genes are given only for firm matches. Expanded clones get a size class; other rows say once, few or many, or leave the size out.

D: TRBD1
J: TRBJ2-1
V: TRBV4-1
size: -
CDR3: CASSQAPGQGFDEQLF
DNA: TGCGCCAGCAGCCAAGCTCCGGGACAGGGTTTCGATGAGCAGCTCTTC

D: -
J: TRBJ1-2
V: TRBV7-9
size: -
CDR3: CASSLSFAVNYGYTF
DNA: TGTGCCAGCAGCTTAAGTTTTGCGGTAAACTATGGCTACACCTTC

D: -
J: TRBJ2-1
V: TRBV28
size: many
CDR3: CASSYVSLDRGGKYNEQFF
DNA: TGTGCCAGCAGTTATGTTTCTCTCGATAGGGGGGGCAAGTACAATGAGCAGTTCTTC

D: -
J: TRBJ1-2
V: TRBV20-1
size: few
CDR3: CSARGPRVTYGYTF
DNA: TGCAGTGCTAGAGGACCCCGGGTTACCTATGGCTACACCTTC

D: TRBD1
J: TRBJ2-7
V: TRBV3-1
size: few
CDR3: CASSQTGGSDEQYF
DNA: TGTGCCAGCAGCCAGACAGGGGGAAGTGACGAGCAGTACTTC

D: -
J: TRBJ2-3
V: TRBV5-5
size: -
CDR3: CASSFGLASSSFTDTQYF
DNA: TGTGCCAGCAGCTTCGGATTGGCTAGCTCCTCCTTTACAGATACGCAGTATTTT

D: -
J: TRBJ2-7
V: TRBV9
size: few
CDR3: CASSVGMDFSYEQYF
DNA: TGTGCCAGCAGCGTAGGAATGGATTTCTCCTACGAGCAGTACTTC

D: -
J: TRBJ2-1
V: TRBV5-1
size: -
CDR3: CASSWDTRNEQFF
DNA: TGCGCCAGCAGTTGGGACACTCGCAATGAGCAGTTCTTC

D: -
J: TRBJ2-2
V: TRBV6-5
size: -
CDR3: CASSYPRTGNTGELFF
DNA: TGTGCCAGCAGTTACCCCCGAACAGGAAACACCGGGGAGCTGTTTTTT

D: -
J: TRBJ2-7
V: TRBV4-1
size: few
CDR3: CASSQDRGGGYSEQYF
DNA: TGCGCCAGCAGCCAAGATCGAGGAGGGGGCTACTCCGAGCAGTACTTC

D: TRBD1
J: TRBJ1-4
V: TRBV5-1
size: -
CDR3: CASSWGTGGPNEKLFF
DNA: TGCGCCAGCAGCTGGGGGACAGGGGGCCCTAATGAAAAACTGTTTTTT

D: TRBD1
J: TRBJ2-5
V: TRBV5-4
size: -
CDR3: CASRQGAEETQYF
DNA: TGTGCCAGTAGACAGGGGGCAGAAGAGACCCAGTACTTC

D: TRBD1
J: TRBJ1-6
V: TRBV6-1
size: few
CDR3: CASRQDRGGYSPLHF
DNA: TGTGCCAGCAGGCAAGACAGGGGGGGATATTCACCCCTCCACTTT

D: -
J: TRBJ2-5
V: TRBV5-1
size: -
CDR3: CASSFGGQVETQYF
DNA: TGCGCCAGCAGCTTCGGCGGACAAGTTGAGACCCAGTACTTC

D: -
J: TRBJ1-1
V: TRBV19
size: few
CDR3: CASNRDGQKVLEAFF
DNA: TGTGCCAGTAACCGGGACGGACAGAAGGTACTTGAAGCTTTCTTT

D: TRBD1
J: TRBJ2-7
V: TRBV5-1
size: few
CDR3: CASSAAGQGLDEQYF
DNA: TGCGCCAGCAGCGCTGCGGGACAGGGGCTGGACGAGCAGTACTTC

D: TRBD2
J: TRBJ2-1
V: TRBV29-1
size: -
CDR3: CSVELAGGPSLFF
DNA: TGCAGCGTTGAGCTAGCGGGAGGTCCATCGTTGTTCTTC

D: TRBD1
J: TRBJ1-2
V: TRBV29-1
size: many
CDR3: CSGVGTGTGGVYGYTF
DNA: TGCAGCGGAGTTGGAACCGGGACAGGGGGCGTCTATGGCTACACCTTC

D: TRBD1
J: TRBJ2-7
V: TRBV2
size: few
CDR3: CASGMTGPSYEQYF
DNA: TGTGCCAGCGGGATGACAGGGCCCTCCTACGAGCAGTACTTC

D: -
J: TRBJ2-1
V: TRBV28
size: -
CDR3: CASSLLRPYNEQFF
DNA: TGTGCCAGCAGTTTACTGCGGCCTTACAATGAGCAGTTCTTC

D: -
J: TRBJ2-5
V: TRBV3-1
size: -
CDR3: CASSSGWGGETQYF
DNA: TGTGCCAGCAGCTCGGGATGGGGAGGAGAGACCCAGTACTTC

D: TRBD2
J: TRBJ2-7
V: TRBV20-1
size: -
CDR3: CSATSTSGGLLNYEQYF
DNA: TGCAGTGCTACTTCGACTAGCGGGGGGCTCCTCAACTACGAGCAGTACTTC

D: -
J: TRBJ1-1
V: TRBV4-2
size: -
CDR3: CASSHRLDTEAFF
DNA: TGTGCCAGCAGCCATCGACTCGACACTGAAGCTTTCTTT

D: TRBD2
J: TRBJ2-1
V: TRBV28
size: -
CDR3: CASSLFRLAGEGLYNEQFF
DNA: TGTGCCAGCAGTTTATTCCGTCTAGCGGGAGAGGGTCTCTACAATGAGCAGTTCTTC

D: TRBD1
J: TRBJ2-1
V: TRBV29-1
size: few
CDR3: CSDLDRDYNEQFF
DNA: TGCAGCGACCTGGACAGGGATTACAATGAGCAGTTCTTC

D: TRBD2
J: TRBJ2-1
V: TRBV3-1
size: -
CDR3: CASSQEGSGGYNEQFF
DNA: TGTGCCAGCAGCCAAGAGGGGAGCGGGGGCTACAATGAGCAGTTCTTC

D: TRBD2
J: TRBJ2-3
V: TRBV29-1
size: -
CDR3: CSAGGGADTQYF
DNA: TGCAGCGCCGGGGGGGGGGCGGATACGCAGTATTTT

D: -
J: TRBJ2-3
V: TRBV5-5
size: few
CDR3: CASSLAQEGTDTQYF
DNA: TGTGCCAGCAGCTTGGCACAGGAAGGCACAGATACGCAGTATTTT

D: TRBD2
J: TRBJ2-2
V: TRBV29-1
size: few
CDR3: CSVGASGNSGELFF
DNA: TGCAGCGTTGGGGCTAGCGGGAATTCCGGGGAGCTGTTTTTT

D: TRBD1
J: TRBJ2-5
V: TRBV15
size: -
CDR3: CATSWGQGYQETQYF
DNA: TGTGCCACCAGCTGGGGACAGGGGTACCAAGAGACCCAGTACTTC

D: TRBD1
J: TRBJ2-7
V: TRBV18
size: few
CDR3: CASSRPGTGGHEQYF
DNA: TGTGCCAGCTCCCGGCCCGGGACAGGGGGCCACGAGCAGTACTTC

D: TRBD2
J: TRBJ2-3
V: TRBV19
size: -
CDR3: CASSIGAGGADTQYF
DNA: TGTGCCAGTAGTATCGGAGCGGGGGGCGCAGATACGCAGTATTTT

D: TRBD2
J: TRBJ2-5
V: TRBV9
size: few
CDR3: CASSVATSGGGETQYF
DNA: TGTGCCAGCAGCGTAGCGACTAGCGGAGGGGGGGAGACCCAGTACTTC

D: -
J: TRBJ1-1
V: TRBV29-1
size: many
CDR3: CSVRTLDGNTEAFF
DNA: TGCAGCGTCCGCACCTTGGACGGGAACACTGAAGCTTTCTTT